This T cell receptor beta chain was found in a study of identical twins. Study-wide results and caveats: Memory repertoires showed no such pattern, whereas abundant cord blood beta clonotypes carried fewer insertions. Models came in too low on out-of-frame TCR alpha sharing in monozygotic twins. Less excess twin sharing appeared in beta out-of-frame sequences.

The germline V gene encodes CDR1 SQVTM and CDR2 ANQGSEA. V was clipped by 5 bases and J by 5 bases, with 7 bases between them. The CDR3 consists of 11 residues. Template switching added a universal primer site, and cDNA bore unique molecular identifiers. TCRdb re-called the 5' RACE reads with MiXCR, one entry per CDR3 protein. The table shows 1.5 million to 2 million distinct CDR3 sequences, with 25% to 35% occurring only once. This clonotype was seen many times. The antigen remains undetermined. The gene calls are TRBV29-1 and TRBJ2-4; D not resolved. Material for sequencing was cord blood. This receptor was obtained from a newborn girl in good health. DNA of the CDR3: TGCAGCGTTCGTGGGGAAAACATTCAGTACTTC. Protein product: CSVRGENIQYF.